Listed below are T cell receptor beta chains from one sample, sequenced in a study of blood T cell repertoires in COVID-19. Sequencing used immunoSEQ multiplex PCR; TCRdb keeps in-frame clones, though not all of them. The data show some 170,000 clones, 65% to 90% seen once. Sequencing used PBMCs or T cells enriched from blood (not recorded which). Receptors originate from a man aged 45 to 65 who had recovered from COVID-19. Both conserved end residues are part of each CDR3. Each record gives: V gene, clone size, J gene, D gene, CDR3 protein, CDR3 DNA. The D gene is left open where the match is weak. Size is omitted from some rows. Given values are once, few, many or a class for expanded clones.

TRBV6-5	NA	TRBJ1-1	NA	CASSRGIQNTEAFF	TGTGCCAGCTCCCGGGGGATTCAGAACACTGAAGCTTTCTTT
TRBV5-1	NA	TRBJ2-5	TRBD2	CASSSYTSGPETQYF	TGCGCCAGCAGCTCATATACTAGCGGGCCAGAGACCCAGTACTTC
TRBV5-1	NA	TRBJ2-3	TRBD2	CASSSPFSGGDDTQYF	TGCGCCAGCAGCTCCCCCTTTAGCGGGGGGGATGATACGCAGTATTTT
TRBV6-5	NA	TRBJ1-1	TRBD1	CASSLLGQGNTEAFF	TGTGCCAGCAGCCTACTGGGACAGGGGAACACTGAAGCTTTCTTT
TRBV3-1/TRBV3-2	NA	TRBJ1-2	NA	CASSPRGTSNYGYTF	TGTGCCAGCAGCCCCCGGGGTACCTCTAACTATGGCTACACCTTC
TRBV20-1	NA	TRBJ1-1	NA	CSASINSVNTEAFF	TGCAGTGCTAGTATTAATTCGGTGAACACTGAAGCTTTCTTT
TRBV7-3	NA	TRBJ1-5	NA	CASSPGVNQPQHF	TGTGCCAGCAGTCCAGGGGTTAATCAGCCCCAGCATTTT
TRBV5-1	NA	TRBJ1-5	NA	CASSLAEGGQPQHF	TGCGCCAGCAGCTTGGCCGAGGGGGGGCAGCCCCAGCATTTT
TRBV11-2	few	TRBJ1-2	NA	CASSLLTGSLDGYTF	TGTGCCAGCAGCCTGCTGACGGGGTCATTGGATGGCTACACCTTC
TRBV19	NA	TRBJ1-6	NA	CASSTDSYNSPLHF	TGTGCCAGTAGTACGGACAGCTATAATTCACCCCTCCACTTT
TRBV28	once	TRBJ1-2	NA	CASSVYRDGYTF	TGTGCCAGCAGTGTATACAGGGATGGCTACACCTTC
TRBV5-1	NA	TRBJ1-3	TRBD1	CASRRTGAGNTIYF	TGCGCCAGCAGGAGGACAGGGGCTGGAAACACCATATATTTT
TRBV9	NA	TRBJ2-7	NA	CASSVGGSYEQYF	TGTGCCAGCAGCGTAGGAGGCTCCTACGAGCAGTACTTC
TRBV3-1/TRBV3-2	few	TRBJ2-7	NA	CASSHPQGIHEQYF	TGTGCCAGCAGCCACCCCCAGGGTATCCACGAGCAGTACTTC
TRBV5-1	NA	TRBJ1-1	TRBD1	CASSLVNRGGNTEAFF	TGCGCCAGCAGCTTGGTGAACAGGGGGGGAAACACTGAAGCTTTCTTT
TRBV4-1	NA	TRBJ2-2	NA	CASSQVQGFTGELFF	TGCGCCAGCAGCCAAGTACAGGGTTTCACCGGGGAGCTGTTTTTT
TRBV7-2	NA	TRBJ2-1	TRBD1	CASSSDRGSYNEQFF	TGTGCCAGCAGCTCGGACAGGGGATCCTACAATGAGCAGTTCTTC
TRBV19	NA	TRBJ1-2	NA	CASSIVARSPSNYGYTF	TGTGCCAGTAGTATCGTCGCCAGGTCCCCCTCAAACTATGGCTACACCTTC
TRBV5-8	NA	TRBJ1-3	NA	CASSLFTSGNTIYF	TGTGCCAGCAGCTTGTTTACTTCTGGAAACACCATATATTTT
TRBV27	NA	TRBJ1-2	NA	CASSPNPGENYGYTF	TGTGCCAGCAGTCCCAATCCGGGGGAGAACTATGGCTACACCTTC
TRBV5-1	NA	TRBJ1-2	TRBD1	CASSQGTGIGYTF	TGCGCCAGCAGCCAAGGGACAGGCATAGGCTACACCTTC
TRBV9	NA	TRBJ2-1	TRBD1	CASSVARTGADEQFF	TGTGCCAGCAGCGTAGCGAGGACAGGGGCCGATGAGCAGTTCTTC
TRBV18	NA	TRBJ1-1	NA	CASSAQGSGANTEAFF	TGTGCCAGCTCTGCCCAGGGTTCAGGGGCGAACACTGAAGCTTTCTTT
TRBV2	NA	TRBJ1-4	NA	CASRAQVPNEKLFF	TGTGCCAGCAGGGCCCAGGTCCCTAATGAAAAACTGTTTTTT
TRBV9	NA	TRBJ2-2	NA	CASRSTSNTGELFF	TGTGCCAGTCGTTCGACATCGAACACCGGGGAGCTGTTTTTT
TRBV6-1	once	TRBJ1-6	NA	CASSDSMQGPPLHF	TGTGCCAGCAGTGATTCTATGCAGGGCCCACCCCTCCACTTT
TRBV11-2	NA	TRBJ2-7	TRBD2	CASSPRVAGGSYEQYF	TGTGCCAGCAGCCCAAGGGTAGCGGGGGGCTCCTACGAGCAGTACTTC
TRBV11-2	NA	TRBJ2-7	TRBD1	CASSFRRSRTGLYEQYF	TGTGCCAGCAGCTTTAGGAGGTCAAGGACAGGGCTCTACGAGCAGTACTTC
TRBV9	NA	TRBJ2-2	TRBD2	CASSRTSGGKTGELFF	TGTGCCAGCAGCCGGACTAGCGGGGGGAAAACCGGGGAGCTGTTTTTT